These 24 T cell receptor beta chains were sequenced from one sample in a study of early T cells in non-severe SARS-CoV-2 infection. One entry per CDR3 protein results from TCRdb running MiXCR on the 5' RACE reads. The profile shows about 34,000 distinct CDR3 sequences, 5.5% to 7.5% of them singletons. The material sequenced was whole blood. These receptors were collected from an adult who was a healthcare worker with PCR-confirmed SARS-CoV-2 infection or an uninfected control (not recorded which).

This clonotype appeared many times. V is TRBV3-1 and J is TRBJ1-1; no firm D call. Trimming stripped 0 bases from V and 6 bases from J, with 5 bases between. This CDR3 is built from 12 residues. Germline V gives CDR1 LGHDT, CDR2 YNNKEL (reference sequence). Written as DNA, the CDR3 is TGTGCCAGCAGCCAAGATGACGCTGAAGCTTTCTTT. Protein product: CASSQDDAEAFF.

At least ten counts were recorded for this clonotype. The chain couples TRBV7-3 to TRBJ2-3, with TRBD2 identical over 7 bases. The CDR3 length is 14 residues. The germline V gene encodes CDR1 SGHTA and CDR2 FQGTGA. V dropped 5 bases and J dropped 5; count of bases not matched to a gene: 7. As DNA, the CDR3 is TGTGCCAGCAGCCCGGGACCGGGAGGAGATACGCAGTATTTT. This codes for CASSPGPGGDTQYF.

By sample share, this clonotype is medium-sized. The CDR3 DNA is TGTGCCAGCACTCCCCGGGGCAGCTACAATGAGCAGTTCTTC. Translated, it gives CASTPRGSYNEQFF. V usage is TRBV6-2 or TRBV6-3 and J usage is TRBJ2-1; the D gene could be TRBD1 or TRBD2 (5 bases each). The germline V gene encodes CDR1 MNHEY and CDR2 SVGEGT. This CDR3 is built from 14 residues. V lost 7 bases, J lost 3 bases, and 13 bases lay in between.

This clonotype was counted at least ten times. The rearrangement uses TRBV25-1 and TRBJ1-3; D is ambiguous. Trimming removed 1 base at V and 4 bases at J, with 11 bases between. Germline V lookup: CDR1 MGHDK, CDR2 SYGVNS. The CDR3 runs to 15 residues. The CDR3 sequence: CASSEWRRAGNTIYF. The CDR3 nucleotides are TGTGCCAGCAGTGAATGGCGAAGGGCCGGAAACACCATATATTTT.

This clonotype was counted ten times or more. The gene calls are TRBV29-1 and TRBJ2-3; D uncertain. V lost 3 bases, J lost 6 bases, and 10 bases lay in between. The CDR3 is made up of 12 amino acids. The germline CDR1 and CDR2 sequences are SQVTM and ANQGSEA. The CDR3 coding sequence is TGCAGCGTTGAGGTTACAGAGGATACGCAGTATTTT. Translated, it gives CSVEVTEDTQYF.

This clonotype was counted a few times. The chain employs TRBV7-2 and TRBJ2-1; D not resolved. Germline assignment: CDR1 SGHTA and CDR2 FQGNSA. The CDR3 covers 14 residues. V lost 0 bases, J lost 5 bases, and 8 bases lay in between. As DNA, the CDR3 is TGTGCCAGCAGCTTAGCGGCCAGAAACAATGAGCAGTTCTTC. Residues: CASSLAARNNEQFF.

This sequence joins TRBV6-2 or TRBV6-3 and TRBJ1-2; 9 nucleotides match TRBD1. Germline trimming cut 5 bases from V and 1 base from J; bases unmatched to any gene: 2. The CDR3 consists of 14 residues. The germline CDR1 and CDR2 sequences are MNHEY and SVGEGT. The CDR3 nucleotides read TGTGCCAGCAGTGGGACAGGGAGTAACTATGGCTACACCTTC. Translation: CASSGTGSNYGYTF.

The gene calls are TRBV7-2 and TRBJ1-6, with no clear D. The germline V gene encodes CDR1 SGHTA and CDR2 FQGNSA. Trimming pared 5 bases from V and 7 bases from J, leaving 9 bases between. The CDR3 contains 13 residues. CDR3 sequence reads: CASSVVGNSPLHF. CDR3 sequence (DNA): TGTGCCAGCAGCGTGGTGGGAAATTCACCCCTCCACTTT.

This clonotype came up a few times. The rearrangement links TRBV7-2 to TRBJ2-1, with 7 bases lining up with TRBD1. J was trimmed by 4 bases and V by 5 bases; bases with no gene match: 8. From germline, CDR1 is SGHTA and CDR2 FQGNSA. This CDR3 has 15 amino acids. CDR3 bases: TGTGCCAGCAGCCCCCAGGCAGGGGGATACAATGAGCAGTTCTTC. The encoded protein is CASSPQAGGYNEQFF. Full variable domain (outside the CDR3, taken from reference TRBV7-2 and TRBJ2-1): GAGVSQSPSNKVTEKGKDVELRCDPISGHTALYWYRQSLGQGLEFLIYFQGNSAPDKSGLPSDRFSAERTGGSVSTLTIQRTQQEDSAVYLCASSPQAGGYNEQFFGPGTRLTVL.

This clonotype was seen many times. J is TRBJ1-2 and V is TRBV7-9; D not certain. V dropped 1 base and J dropped 2 bases, with 8 bases sitting between them. There are 14 residues in the CDR3. Germline assignment: CDR1 SEHNR and CDR2 FQNEAQ (reference sequence). CDR3 sequence: CASSLDTRNYGYTF. The CDR3 bases are TGTGCCAGCAGCTTAGACACACGCAACTATGGCTACACCTTC.

As regards this clonotype: A much larger clone differs by one base, so this may be a read error. The chain uses TRBV5-6 and TRBJ1-5; D remains ambiguous. This CDR3 region has 14 residues. V gave up 1 base and J gave up 2 bases, with 7 bases separating them. CDR1 and CDR2 from the germline V gene are SGHDT and YYEEEE. CDR3: CASSLRTGNQPQHF. In nucleotides, the CDR3 is TGTGCCAGCAGCTTGAGAACCGGCAATCAGCCCCAGCATTTT.

Only a few counts were recorded for this clonotype. CDR3 amino acids: CASSLDGPHNQPQHF. CDR3 bases: TGTGCCAGCAGCTTAGACGGTCCGCACAATCAGCCCCAGCATTTT. The chain employs TRBV7-8 and TRBJ1-5; the D is unclear. The CDR3 covers 15 residues. V shed 1 base and J shed 3 bases, with 10 bases lying between them. CDR1 SGHVS and CDR2 FQNEAQ come from the germline V gene.

The chain couples TRBV20-1 to TRBJ2-4, with D unclear. This CDR3 has 15 residues. Trimming removed 0 bases from V and 0 bases from J, with 9 bases in between. Germline V CDR1 and CDR2: DFQATT, SNEGSKA (reference sequence). The CDR3, as DNA: TGCAGTGCTAGAGATCCAGGTTTAGCCAAAAACATTCAGTACTTC. Its protein is CSARDPGLAKNIQYF.

The table lists this clonotype with a few counts. This chain joins TRBV20-1 and TRBJ2-7; 11 bases are a match to TRBD1. The CDR3 has 14 residues. The V segment lost 5 bases and the J segment 2 bases; nucleotides outside the gene matches: 5. Per the germline V gene, CDR1 is DFQATT and CDR2 is SNEGSKA (reference sequence). The CDR3 nucleotides read TGCAGTGCTGAGGAGGGACAGGGGGCCTACGAGCAGTACTTC. The encoded protein is CSAEEGQGAYEQYF.

V is TRBV7-8 and J is TRBJ2-3, with 9 bases that match TRBD2. Per the germline V gene, CDR1 is SGHVS and CDR2 is FQNEAQ. J was trimmed by 2 bases and V by 5 bases; bases with no gene match: 8. The CDR3 has 16 amino acids. The CDR3 protein is CASSGRTSEHTDTQYF. CDR3 nucleotide sequence: TGTGCCAGCAGCGGCCGGACTAGCGAGCACACAGATACGCAGTATTTT.

This clonotype was detected many times. The chain recombines TRBV10-2 with TRBJ2-5; 7 bases line up with TRBD2. The J segment lost 2 bases and the V segment lost 4 bases, leaving 7 bases of the junction unmatched. The germline CDR1 and CDR2 sequences are WSHSY and SAAADI. The CDR3 length is 15 residues. CDR3 sequence reads: CASSALGLEQETQYF. The CDR3 DNA reads as TGCGCCAGCAGTGCCCTCGGACTAGAGCAAGAGACCCAGTACTTC.

Ten or more counts support this clonotype. V usage is TRBV20-1 and J usage is TRBJ1-5, with D tentatively TRBD1 (6 bases). The germline gives CDR1 DFQATT, CDR2 SNEGSKA (reference sequence). The CDR3 has 14 amino acids. V shed 2 bases and J shed 0 bases, with 8 bases lying between them. In DNA, the CDR3 is TGCAGTGCTAGACAGGGGATTAGCAATCAGCCCCAGCATTTT. As protein: CSARQGISNQPQHF.

This chain connects TRBV11-2 to TRBJ2-1, with a tentative D call TRBD2 (6 bases). V shed 1 base and J shed 7 bases, with 17 bases lying between them. The CDR3 length is 16 residues. Germline assignment: CDR1 SGHAT and CDR2 FQNNGV. CDR3: CASSLAAGSARNEQFF. The CDR3 DNA reads as TGTGCCAGCAGCTTAGCCGCGGGGTCAGCGAGAAATGAGCAGTTCTTC.

The rearrangement uses TRBV18 and TRBJ1-2; unclear D gene. Trimming took off 6 bases at V and 1 base at J, with 12 bases between the two ends. This CDR3 contains 14 residues. Germline V CDR1 and CDR2: KGHSH, LQKENI. The CDR3 protein is CASSMRQINYGYTF. CDR3 DNA: TGTGCCAGCTCTATGCGACAAATTAACTATGGCTACACCTTC.

This clonotype was seen only a few times. The rearrangement links TRBV7-2 to TRBJ1-1; D ambiguous. The CDR3 spans 14 residues. V was pared by 2 bases and J by 8 bases, with 15 bases between. Germline loops: CDR1 SGHTA, CDR2 FQGNSA. CDR3 amino acids: CASSLTGNSREAFF. In nucleotides, the CDR3 is TGTGCCAGCAGCTTAACGGGTAACTCCCGAGAAGCTTTCTTT.

This chain links TRBV5-1 with TRBJ2-7; D call uncertain. CDR1 is SGHRS and CDR2 is YFSETQ in the germline V gene. This CDR3 spans 12 amino acids. Trimming took off 1 base at V and 2 bases at J, with 4 bases between the two ends. The DNA for the CDR3 is TGCGCCAGCAGCTTGTCGGCCTACGAGCAGTACTTC. Translation: CASSLSAYEQYF. The full variable domain, with the rest looked up from reference TRBV5-1 and TRBJ2-7, is KAGVTQTPRYLIKTRGQQVTLSCSPISGHRSVSWYQQTPGQGLQFLFEYFSETQRNKGNFPGRFSGRQFSNSRSEMNVSTLELGDSALYLCASSLSAYEQYFGPGTRLTVT.

With regard to this clonotype: Given a much more abundant clone one base away, this may be a read error. The rearrangement links TRBV6-5 to TRBJ2-1; TRBD2 aligns across 10 bases. This CDR3 spans 16 amino acids. CDR1 and CDR2 from the germline V gene are MNHEY and SVGAGI. The CDR3 loop is CASMPSGGSSFNEQFF. CDR3 nucleotides: TGTGCCAGCATGCCTAGCGGGGGTAGCTCCTTCAATGAGCAGTTCTTC.

This clonotype was seen at least ten times. The chain is built from TRBV7-2 and TRBJ1-3; no clear D. V was cut by 2 bases and J by 1 base, with 15 bases left in between. Germline CDR1 reads SGHTA; CDR2 reads FQGNSA. CDR3 length: 17 residues. The CDR3 sequence: CASSLSPPDGSGNTIYF. For the CDR3, the DNA is TGTGCCAGCAGCTTATCACCACCGGACGGATCTGGAAACACCATATATTTT.

This clonotype was seen at least ten times. The J gene is TRBJ1-1, the V gene TRBV4-1, with D hard to call. Trimming removed 4 bases from V and 4 bases from J, with 10 bases in between. The CDR3 loop spans 13 amino acids. Germline V gene lookup returns CDR1 MGHRA and CDR2 YSYEKL. CDR3 coding DNA: TGCGCCAGCAGCCCCCCTAGAGCCACTGAAGCTTTCTTT. Amino acids: CASSPPRATEAFF.